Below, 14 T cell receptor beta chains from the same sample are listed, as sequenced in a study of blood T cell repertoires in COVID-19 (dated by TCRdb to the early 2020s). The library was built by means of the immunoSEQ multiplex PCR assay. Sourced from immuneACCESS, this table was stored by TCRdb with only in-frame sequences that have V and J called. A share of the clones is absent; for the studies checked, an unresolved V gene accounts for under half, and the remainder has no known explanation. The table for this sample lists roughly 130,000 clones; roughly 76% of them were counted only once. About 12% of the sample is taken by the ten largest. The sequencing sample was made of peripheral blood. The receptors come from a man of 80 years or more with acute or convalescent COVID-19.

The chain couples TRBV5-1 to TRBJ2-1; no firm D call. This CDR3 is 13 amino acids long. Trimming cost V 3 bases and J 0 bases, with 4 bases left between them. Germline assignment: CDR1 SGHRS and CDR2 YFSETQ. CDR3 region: CASSSSSYNEQFF. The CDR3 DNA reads TGCGCCAGCAGCTCCAGCTCCTACAATGAGCAGTTCTTC.

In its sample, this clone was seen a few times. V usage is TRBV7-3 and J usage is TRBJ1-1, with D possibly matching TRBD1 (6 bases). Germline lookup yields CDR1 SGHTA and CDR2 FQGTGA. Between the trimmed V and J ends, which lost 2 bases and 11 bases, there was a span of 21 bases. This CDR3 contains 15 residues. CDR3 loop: CASSLLGGAGAEAFF. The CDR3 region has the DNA TGTGCCAGCAGCTTATTGGGTGGGGCGGGGGCCGAGGCTTTCTTT.

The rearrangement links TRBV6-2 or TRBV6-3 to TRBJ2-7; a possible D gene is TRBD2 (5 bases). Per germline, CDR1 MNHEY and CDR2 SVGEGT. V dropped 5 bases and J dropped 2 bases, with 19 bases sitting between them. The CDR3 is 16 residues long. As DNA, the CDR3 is TGTGCCAGCAGTACCCCCCGCGGGCGGTCAACCTACGAGCAGTACTTC. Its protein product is CASSTPRGRSTYEQYF.

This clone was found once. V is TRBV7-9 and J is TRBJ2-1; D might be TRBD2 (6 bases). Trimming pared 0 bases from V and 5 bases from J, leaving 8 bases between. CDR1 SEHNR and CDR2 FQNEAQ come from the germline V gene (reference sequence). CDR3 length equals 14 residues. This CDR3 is CASSLAGGDNEQFF. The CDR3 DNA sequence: TGTGCCAGCAGCTTAGCGGGGGGAGACAATGAGCAGTTCTTC.

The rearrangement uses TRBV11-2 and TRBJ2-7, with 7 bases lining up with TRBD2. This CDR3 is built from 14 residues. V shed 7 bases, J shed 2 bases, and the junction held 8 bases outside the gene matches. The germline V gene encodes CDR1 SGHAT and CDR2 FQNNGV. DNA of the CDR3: TGTGCCAGCAATGGCGGGGGTTCCCCCTACGAGCAGTACTTC. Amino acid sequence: CASNGGGSPYEQYF. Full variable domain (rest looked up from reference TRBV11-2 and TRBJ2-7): EAGVAQSPRYKIIEKRQSVAFWCNPISGHATLYWYQQILGQGPKLLIQFQNNGVVDDSQLPKDRFSAERLKGVDSTLKIQPAKLEDSAVYLCASNGGGSPYEQYFGPGTRLTVT.

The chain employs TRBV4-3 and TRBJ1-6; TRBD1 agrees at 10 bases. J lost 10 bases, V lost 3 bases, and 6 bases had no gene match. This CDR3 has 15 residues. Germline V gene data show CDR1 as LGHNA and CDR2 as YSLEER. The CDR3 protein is CASSQSGTGESPLHF. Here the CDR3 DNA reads TGCGCCAGCAGCCAGTCAGGGACAGGGGAATCACCCCTCCACTTT.

CDR3 loop: CATSPSPGTSGGNTGELFF. CDR3 nucleotide sequence: TGTGCCACCAGTCCGAGTCCCGGGACTAGCGGGGGGAACACCGGGGAGCTGTTTTTT. The chain links TRBV24-1 to TRBJ2-2; 14 bases are shared with TRBD2. CDR1 is KGHDR, CDR2 SFDVKD, per germline. V was clipped by 6 bases and J by 1 base; unmatched bases: 9. The CDR3 is 19 amino acids.

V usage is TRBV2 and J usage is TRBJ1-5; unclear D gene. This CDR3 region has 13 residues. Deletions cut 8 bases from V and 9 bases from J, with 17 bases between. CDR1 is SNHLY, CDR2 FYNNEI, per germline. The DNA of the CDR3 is TGTGCCAGCTCGGACTCGGCGAGAGGGCCCCAGCATTTT. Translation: CASSDSARGPQHF.

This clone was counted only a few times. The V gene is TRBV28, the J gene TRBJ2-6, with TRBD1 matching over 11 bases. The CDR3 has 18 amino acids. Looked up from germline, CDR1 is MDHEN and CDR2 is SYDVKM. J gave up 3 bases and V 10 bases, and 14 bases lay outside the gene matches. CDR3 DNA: TGTGCCACTTTAGGGGCCGGACAGGGGGCTTTTGGGGCCAACGTCCTGACTTTC. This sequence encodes CATLGAGQGAFGANVLTF.

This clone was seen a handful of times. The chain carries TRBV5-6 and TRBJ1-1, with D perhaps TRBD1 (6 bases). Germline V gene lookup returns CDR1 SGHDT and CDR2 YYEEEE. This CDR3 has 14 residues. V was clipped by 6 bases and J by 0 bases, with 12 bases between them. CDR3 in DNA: TGTGCCAGCAACCCGGGGGGGCTGAACACTGAAGCTTTCTTT. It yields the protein CASNPGGLNTEAFF. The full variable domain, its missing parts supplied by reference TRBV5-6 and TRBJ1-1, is DAGVTQSPTHLIKTRGQQVTLRCSPKSGHDTVSWYQQALGQGPQFIFQYYEEEERQRGNFPDRFSGHQFPNYSSELNVNALLLGDSALYLCASNPGGLNTEAFFGQGTRLTVV.

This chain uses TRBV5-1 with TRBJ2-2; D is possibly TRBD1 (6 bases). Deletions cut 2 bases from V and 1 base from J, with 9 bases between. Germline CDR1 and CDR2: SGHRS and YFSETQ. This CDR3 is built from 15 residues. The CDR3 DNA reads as TGCGCCAGCAGCTTATTACAGGGGAACACCGGGGAGCTGTTTTTT. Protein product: CASSLLQGNTGELFF.

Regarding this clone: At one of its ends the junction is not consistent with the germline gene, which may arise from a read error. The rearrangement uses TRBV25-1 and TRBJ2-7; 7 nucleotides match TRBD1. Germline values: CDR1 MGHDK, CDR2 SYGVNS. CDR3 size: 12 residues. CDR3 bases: TGTGCCAGCAGTGGACACCGGGACAGCACGTTTTTC. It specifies CASSGHRDSTFF.

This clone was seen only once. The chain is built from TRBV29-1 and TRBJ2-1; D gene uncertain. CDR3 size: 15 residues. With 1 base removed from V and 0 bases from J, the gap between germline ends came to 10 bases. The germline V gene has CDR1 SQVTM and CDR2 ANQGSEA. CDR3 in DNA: TGCAGCGTTGAAGGTGGCCTCAGCTCCTACAATGAGCAGTTCTTC. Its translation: CSVEGGLSSYNEQFF.

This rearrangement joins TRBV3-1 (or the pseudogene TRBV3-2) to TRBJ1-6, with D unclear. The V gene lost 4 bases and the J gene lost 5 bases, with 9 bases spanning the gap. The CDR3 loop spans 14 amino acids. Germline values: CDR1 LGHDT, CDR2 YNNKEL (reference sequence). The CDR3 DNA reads TGTGCCAGCAGCCGGTGGCGGAATAATTCACCCCTCCACTTT. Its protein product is CASSRWRNNSPLHF.